This T cell receptor (beta chain) originates from a study of blood T cell repertoires in COVID-19. Study at large: Sites across the United States, Italy and Spain contributed samples from acute and convalescent COVID-19. The cDNA or gDNA used as material had been derived from T cells, B-cell-depleted T cells, or PBMCs.

Original analysis: Quantification of nucleated cells was approximated via reference gene primer amplification. Clones were read by immunoSEQ multiplex PCR, and TCRdb kept only the in-frame ones, dropping some. The V and J calls and clone size come from that table; D and trimming were worked out from the DNA. The sample shows about 110,000 clones, around 76% of them seen only once. Losses at the gene ends were 5 bases for V and 0 bases for J; bases not matched to a gene: 8. This CDR3 has 17 residues. CDR1 SGHRS and CDR2 YFSETQ come from the germline V gene. Material: peripheral blood. This TCR came from a woman aged 65 to 85 with acute or convalescent COVID-19. The chain joins TRBV5-1 to TRBJ1-3; 10 positions agree with TRBD1. The CDR3 bases are TGCGCCAGCAGTCGACAGGGGGCCCTTGGCTCTGGAAACACCATATATTTT. Its protein product is CASSRQGALGSGNTIYF.